This T cell receptor (beta chain) emerged from a study of T cells expressing NK-cell markers (dated by TCRdb to about 2020). About the investigation overall: In sorted CD3+CD56+NKG2C+, CD3+CD56+NKG2C- and CD3+CD56-NKG2C+ T-cell subsets from eight donors, TCR beta-chain repertoires were profiled. The study sequenced eight donors, all healthy volunteers chosen at random: three men and five women. Sequencing of the libraries produced 2 x 150 bp reads on Illumina HiSeq 2000/2500, MiSeq or NextSeq. Of the eight sequenced donors, seven were found to be HCMV-seropositive and one was found to be HCMV-seronegative. Overall study results and their limits: Whether the expanded NKG2C-expressing T cell clones were specific for HCMV antigens was left unclear. For about 6 donors, the dominant CD3+CD56+NKG2C+ clonotypes were among the top 10 CD8+ clonotypes and accounted for about 1.0-8% of CD8+ T cells. Those dominant clonotypes were again the most abundant among CD3+CD56-NKG2C+ cells in a handful of donors, at roughly 28.3-60.1%.

Taken from the germline V gene (reference sequence), the CDR1 and CDR2 loops are DFQATT and SNEGSKA. The CDR3 contains 14 residues, cysteine and phenylalanine counted. Only the protein is available. A commercial ELISA kit detecting HCMV-specific IgG in serum was used to determine HCMV serostatus. Ficoll density gradient centrifugation was used to isolate peripheral blood mononuclear cells from blood. Turning to this clonotype: Its antigen is currently not known.

The sequencer listed for this sample is Illumina HiSeq 2000. TCR beta cDNA libraries were prepared using 5'RACE template switching, which introduced a universal primer site and unique molecular identifiers. Priming for cDNA synthesis came from the TCR beta constant segment, and two successive PCR amplification steps followed. The study's own analysis went as follows. MIGEC was used to demultiplex reads and group reads by UMI, and MiTCR was used to assemble and quantify clonotypes. To exclude erroneous sequences, any TCR cDNA sequence not supported by at least two reads was discarded. The tcR package was used for downstream repertoire analysis, and clonotypes were matched between fractions using CDR3 nucleotide sequence together with V segment. VDJmatch was used to annotate antigen specificity against VDJdb, with one amino acid substitution allowed in CDR3. TCRdb reprocessed the sequencing reads and holds a single record per CDR3 protein sequence, with no DNA. These V and J calls originate from TCRdb's pipeline instead of the authors' own analysis. The record for this sample contains some 500,000 distinct CDR3 sequences. Of the sample, approximately 1.5% is held by the ten largest clones.

The chain is encoded by TRBV20-1 joined to TRBJ2-3; TCRdb's D gene call, TRBD2, goes unchecked for lack of DNA. The origin of this receptor is a woman aged 45-60 years in good health. Donor details come from another sample of the same person, matched by shared clones. Source material: blood T cells: a sorted CD56 or NKG2C T cell subset, CD4+ or CD8+ T cells, or bulk PBMC T cells (not recorded which). The CDR3 reads CGGLGNVGTDTQYF.